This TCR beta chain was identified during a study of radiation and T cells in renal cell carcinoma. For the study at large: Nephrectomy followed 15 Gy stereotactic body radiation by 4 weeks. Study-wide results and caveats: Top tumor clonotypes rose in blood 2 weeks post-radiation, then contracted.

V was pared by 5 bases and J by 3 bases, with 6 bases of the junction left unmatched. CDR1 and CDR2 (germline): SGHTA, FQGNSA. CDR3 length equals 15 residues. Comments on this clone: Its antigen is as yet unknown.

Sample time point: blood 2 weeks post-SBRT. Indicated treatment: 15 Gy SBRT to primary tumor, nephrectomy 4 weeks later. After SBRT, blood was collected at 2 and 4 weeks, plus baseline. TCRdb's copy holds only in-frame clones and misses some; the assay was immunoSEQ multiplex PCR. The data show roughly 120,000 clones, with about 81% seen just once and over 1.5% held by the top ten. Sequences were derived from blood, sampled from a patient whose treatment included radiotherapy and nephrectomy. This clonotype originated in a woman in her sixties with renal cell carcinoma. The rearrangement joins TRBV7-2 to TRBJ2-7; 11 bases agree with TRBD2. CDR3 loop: CASSKSSGGNYEQYF. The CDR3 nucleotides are TGTGCCAGCAGCAAATCTAGCGGGGGGAACTACGAGCAGTACTTC. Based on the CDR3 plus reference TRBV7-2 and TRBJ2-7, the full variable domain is GAGVSQSPSNKVTEKGKDVELRCDPISGHTALYWYRQSLGQGLEFLIYFQGNSAPDKSGLPSDRFSAERTGGSVSTLTIQRTQQEDSAVYLCASSKSSGGNYEQYFGPGTRLTVT.